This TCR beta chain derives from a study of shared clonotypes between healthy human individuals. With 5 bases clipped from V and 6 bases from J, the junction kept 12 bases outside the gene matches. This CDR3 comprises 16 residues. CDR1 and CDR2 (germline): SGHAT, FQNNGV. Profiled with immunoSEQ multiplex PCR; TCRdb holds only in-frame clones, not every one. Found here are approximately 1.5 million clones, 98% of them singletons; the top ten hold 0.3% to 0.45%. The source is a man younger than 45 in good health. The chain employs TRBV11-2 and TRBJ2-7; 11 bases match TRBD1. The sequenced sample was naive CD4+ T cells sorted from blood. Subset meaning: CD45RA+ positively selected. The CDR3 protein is CASSGYTWDRGSEQYF. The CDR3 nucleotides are TGTGCCAGCAGCGGCTATACTTGGGACAGGGGGTCCGAGCAGTACTTC.